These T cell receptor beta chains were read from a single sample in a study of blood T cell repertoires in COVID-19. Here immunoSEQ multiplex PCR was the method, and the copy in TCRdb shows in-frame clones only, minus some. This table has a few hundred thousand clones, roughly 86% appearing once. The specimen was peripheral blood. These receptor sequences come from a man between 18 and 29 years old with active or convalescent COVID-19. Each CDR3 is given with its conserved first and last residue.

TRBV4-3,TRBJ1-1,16,CASSQDMIGANTEAFF
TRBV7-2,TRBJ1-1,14,CASSTGTGYTEAFF
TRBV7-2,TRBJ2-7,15,CASSLDGGEGTEQYF
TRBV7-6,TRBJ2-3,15,CASRLLAGVPDTQYF
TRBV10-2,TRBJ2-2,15,CASSELSILTGELFF
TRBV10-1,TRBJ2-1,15,CASSEASGGAYEQFF
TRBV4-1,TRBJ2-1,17,CASSQIAGGQRDNEQFF
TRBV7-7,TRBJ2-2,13,CASSLGDTGELFF
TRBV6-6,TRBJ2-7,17,CASSRGLDRGSLHEQYF
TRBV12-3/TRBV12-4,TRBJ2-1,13,CASRDRGRSEQFF
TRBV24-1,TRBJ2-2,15,CATSEPGGDTGELFF
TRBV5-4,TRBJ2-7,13,CASSQWTDYEQYF
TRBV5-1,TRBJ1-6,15,CASSVEGIGSSPLHF
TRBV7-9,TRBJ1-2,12,CASSFEEGGYTF
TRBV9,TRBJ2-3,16,CASSVELAGGPDTQYF
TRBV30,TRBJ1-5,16,CAWSSGGGIGNQPQHF
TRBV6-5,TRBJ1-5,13,CASSAGSNQPQHF
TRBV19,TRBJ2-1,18,CASSKRGGTSGRNNEQFF
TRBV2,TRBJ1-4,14,CATEVGVTNEKLFF
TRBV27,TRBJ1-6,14,CASRAGTENSPLHF
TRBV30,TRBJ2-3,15,CAWLRSSDPTDTQYF
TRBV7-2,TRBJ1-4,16,CASSLGGLRTNEKLFF
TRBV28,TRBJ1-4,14,CASSSQGAHEKLFF
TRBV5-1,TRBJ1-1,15,CASSSDGSMNTEAFF
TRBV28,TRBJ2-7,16,CASSLAGTSGLYEQYF
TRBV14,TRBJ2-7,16,CASSQISGLAGGEQYF
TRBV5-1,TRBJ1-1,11,CASRVGQEAFF
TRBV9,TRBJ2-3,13,CASSSYLTDTQYF
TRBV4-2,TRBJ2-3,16,CASSQDRASGTHTQYF
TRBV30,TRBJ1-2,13,CAWSGTGMRGYTF
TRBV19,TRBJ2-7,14,CASSSRTGGAEQYF
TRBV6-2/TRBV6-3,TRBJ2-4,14,CASSPPGVGNIQYF
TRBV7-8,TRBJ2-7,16,CASSLVGTGAAYEQYF
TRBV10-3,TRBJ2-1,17,CATGGAGAISSYNEQFF
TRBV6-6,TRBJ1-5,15,CASSYRGGDNQPQHF
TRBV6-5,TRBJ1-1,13,CASRQGSDTEAFF
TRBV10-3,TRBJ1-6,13,CATTPGAPSPLHF
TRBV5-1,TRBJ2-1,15,CASSLGGTSYNEQFF
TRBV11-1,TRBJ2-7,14,CASSSGGASYEQYF
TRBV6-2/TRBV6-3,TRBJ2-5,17,CASSYSRDSYYQETQYF
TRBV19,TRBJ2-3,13,CASSPQGVDTQYF
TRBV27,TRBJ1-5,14,CASRGAYSNQPQHF
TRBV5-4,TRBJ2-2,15,CASSQGLAGAGELFF
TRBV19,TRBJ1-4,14,CASRLDRLSEKLFF
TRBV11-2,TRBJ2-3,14,CASSQGTSSDTQYF
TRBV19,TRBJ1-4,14,CASSIGAAPEKLFF